Listed below are T cell receptor beta chains from one sample, sequenced in a study of blood T cell repertoires in COVID-19. This table comes from immunoSEQ multiplex PCR, and its TCRdb copy is limited to in-frame clones, with some not included. Of about 140,000 clones listed, around four fifths are singletons. The sample consisted of peripheral blood. The receptor set was obtained from a human donor in a cohort sampled during active COVID-19. CDR3s include the opening cysteine and the closing phenylalanine or tryptophan. The order of the fields is CDR3 DNA, CDR3 protein, V gene, J gene, clone size, D gene. A D gene is named only where the DNA matches it firmly. Size values are once, few and many counts, or a class for expanded clones, and some rows have none.

TGTGCCAGCAGCCAGGCCGGGACTAGCGCCTACGAGCAGTACTTC	CASSQAGTSAYEQYF	TRBV4-2	TRBJ2-7	-	TRBD2
TGTGCCAGCAGTCCGACTAGCGTCGGCGAGCAGTACTTC	CASSPTSVGEQYF	TRBV6-6	TRBJ2-7	-	TRBD2
TGTGCCATCAGTGAGTCCGGGACAGCGTTCATGAACACTGAAGCTTTCTTT	CAISESGTAFMNTEAFF	TRBV10-3	TRBJ1-1	-	TRBD1
TGCGCCAGCAGGGTAGGGGCCTATGGCTACACCTTC	CASRVGAYGYTF	TRBV5-1	TRBJ1-2	-	-
TGTGCCAGTAGTAATGAGGTCTTTTCCGGGGAGCTGTTTTTT	CASSNEVFSGELFF	TRBV19	TRBJ2-2	-	-
TGTGCCAGCAGCGTGGACAGGACTAATCAGCCCCAGCATTTT	CASSVDRTNQPQHF	TRBV7-8	TRBJ1-5	-	TRBD1
TGTGCCAGCAGCTTAGCGCTACAATTAGCCCGGGTAGACATTCAGTACTTC	CASSLALQLARVDIQYF	TRBV7-9	TRBJ2-4	-	-
TGCGCCAGTAAACTAGAATTGAACTCCTACAATGAGCAGTTCTTC	CASKLELNSYNEQFF	TRBV5-1	TRBJ2-1	-	-
TGCAGCGTTGGCCCAGGCACCTACGAGCAGTACTTC	CSVGPGTYEQYF	TRBV29-1	TRBJ2-7	-	-
TGTGCCACCAGTGATCCGTCAGGGGGGAGAGCTTTCTTT	CATSDPSGGRAFF	TRBV24-1	TRBJ1-1	-	TRBD1
TGTGCCACCAGCAGGAGACAGGGGAGGGTCTATGGCTACACCTTC	CATSRRQGRVYGYTF	TRBV15	TRBJ1-2	-	TRBD1
TGTGCCAGCAGTGGACAGTATAGCAATCAGCCCCAGCATTTT	CASSGQYSNQPQHF	TRBV27	TRBJ1-5	-	-
TGTGCCAGCAGTTTATCTCCGGGACTAGGTTCGGGCACAGATACGCAGTATTTT	CASSLSPGLGSGTDTQYF	TRBV28	TRBJ2-3	few	TRBD2
TGTGCCAGCACCCCGCGCCTGGACGCGGGTGAGCAGTTCTTC	CASTPRLDAGEQFF	TRBV5-4	TRBJ2-1	-	-
TGTGCCAGCAGTGTTCAGGCAAGCATGAACACTGAAGCTTTCTTT	CASSVQASMNTEAFF	TRBV2	TRBJ1-1	-	-
TGTGCCTGGAGTGTAACGGCTGGAAACACCATATATTTT	CAWSVTAGNTIYF	TRBV30	TRBJ1-3	-	-
TGCAGCGTTGAAGCTAGCGGGAGTGGTTCCTACGAGCAGTACTTC	CSVEASGSGSYEQYF	TRBV29-1	TRBJ2-7	-	TRBD2
TGTGCCAGTAGTATTGGAGTTACAGATACGCAGTATTTT	CASSIGVTDTQYF	TRBV19	TRBJ2-3	once	-
TGTGCCACCAGTGATTCCAGGGGGCAGACAGATACGCAGTATTTT	CATSDSRGQTDTQYF	TRBV24-1	TRBJ2-3	-	TRBD1
TGTGCCAGTAGTCCTTCTCACCAGGGGAGCACTGAAGCTTTCTTT	CASSPSHQGSTEAFF	TRBV19	TRBJ1-1	few	-
TGTGCCAGCAGGAAGGGACAGGGGGCTGTTGGCTACACCTTC	CASRKGQGAVGYTF	TRBV6-5	TRBJ1-2	-	TRBD1
TGTGCCAGCAGCTGGCTAGGCACCGGGGAGCTGTTTTTT	CASSWLGTGELFF	TRBV7-2	TRBJ2-2	few	-
TGTGCCAGCAGCCAATCGCGGGGATCGGAGACCCAGTACTTC	CASSQSRGSETQYF	TRBV16	TRBJ2-5	once	-
TGTGCCAGCAGTCCGCCCATGGCCGCCGGGGGGTACGAGCAGTACTTC	CASSPPMAAGGYEQYF	TRBV28	TRBJ2-7	once	TRBD2
TGTGCCAGCAGTTTTAATACCGGGACAGGGTATGGCACCGGGGAGCTGTTTTTT	CASSFNTGTGYGTGELFF	TRBV28	TRBJ2-2	-	TRBD1
TGTGCCAGCAGCGTAGCCTCGCGGGTAAGCACAGATACGCAGTATTTT	CASSVASRVSTDTQYF	TRBV9	TRBJ2-3	-	-
TGTGCCAGCAGCTTCGCTTGGACTAGCGGGAGCGCAGACGAGCAGTACTTC	CASSFAWTSGSADEQYF	TRBV5-5	TRBJ2-7	-	TRBD2
TGTGCCAGCAGCCCGGTCTTCGGGGGAACAAACACTGAAGCTTTCTTT	CASSPVFGGTNTEAFF	TRBV7-9	TRBJ1-1	few	-